This T cell receptor beta chain originates from a study of blood T cell repertoires in COVID-19. For the study at large: Sites across the United States, Italy and Spain contributed samples from acute and convalescent COVID-19. Sources were T cells, B-cell-depleted T cells, or PBMCs; the material itself was cDNA or gDNA.

In the source study's methods: Amplified reference gene primers provided the basis for estimating nucleated cell counts. The repertoire was sequenced with immunoSEQ multiplex PCR; TCRdb's copy has only in-frame clones and lacks some. The V and J calls and the clone size are those of that table, but D and trimming were determined from the DNA. The data hold about 90,000 clones, with 81% observed a single time. Germline CDR1 MNHEY, CDR2 SVGAGI. V lost 0 bases, J lost 3 bases, and 5 bases lay in between. The CDR3 consists of 13 residues. This clone appeared a few times. The chain employs TRBV6-5 and TRBJ1-1; D gene unclear. The sequencing sample was made of peripheral blood. This TCR came from a human donor in a cohort sampled during active COVID-19. Here the CDR3 DNA reads TGTGCCAGCAGTTACTCCGTTCACACTGAAGCTTTCTTT. Amino acid sequence: CASSYSVHTEAFF.